The 6 T cell receptor beta chains below all came from one sample that was sequenced in a study of T cells in Graves' hyperthyroidism and ophthalmopathy. The CDR3 regions of TCR beta were amplified from RNA transcripts. HTBI primers were employed in a first-round RT-PCR of the TCR CDR3. MiXCR, run by TCRdb on the multiplex PCR reads, gives a single entry per CDR3 protein. This sample carries about 690,000 distinct CDR3 sequences, 15% to 20% of them seen once, and the ten largest clones take about a sixth. The sequenced material came from blood. These receptor sequences come from a man aged 50 or older with Graves' hyperthyroidism.

The chain links TRBV12-3 or TRBV12-4 to TRBJ1-5, with 7 bases lining up with TRBD1. The CDR3 has 16 residues. Unmatched junction bases numbered 9, after V lost 0 bases and J lost 7 bases. This CDR3 reads CASSLAATGLQQPQHF. DNA for the CDR3: TGTGCCAGCAGTTTAGCCGCGACAGGGCTTCAGCAGCCCCAGCATTTT.

Ten or more counts support this clonotype. The rearrangement links TRBV7-9 to TRBJ2-7; TRBD2 matches 8 bases. V was pared by 0 bases and J by 3 bases, with 4 bases of the junction left unmatched. CDR1 is SEHNR and CDR2 is FQNEAQ in the germline V gene (reference sequence). CDR3 length: 15 amino acids. The CDR3 is CASSLAAGENYEQYF. The CDR3 coding sequence is TGTGCCAGCAGCTTAGCAGCGGGGGAAAACTACGAGCAGTACTTC.

With respect to this clonotype: Without the conserved terminal phenylalanine or tryptophan, this CDR3 likely stems from a read error. The chain recombines TRBV12-3 or TRBV12-4 with TRBJ1-1; tentative D call: TRBD1 (5 bases). The CDR3 runs 13 residues. V gave up 5 bases and J gave up 4 bases, with 11 bases separating them. The CDR3 DNA is TGTGCCAGCAGTGCGCAGGGTGGCACTGAAGCTTTCCTT. Translating gives CASSAQGGTEAFL.

This clonotype was detected a few times. In nucleotides, the CDR3 is TGCAGTGCTAGAGGTGGGGGGAATACTAACTATGGCTACACCTTC. This sequence encodes CSARGGGNTNYGYTF. The chain is built from TRBV20-1 and TRBJ1-2; maybe TRBD1 (5 bases). V shed 1 base and J shed 0 bases, with 12 bases lying between them. Germline values: CDR1 DFQATT, CDR2 SNEGSKA (reference sequence). The CDR3 consists of 15 residues.

This clonotype was picked up many times. This rearrangement joins TRBV7-6 to TRBJ2-5, with D tentatively TRBD1 or TRBD2 (5 bases each). The CDR3 has 15 residues. Per the germline V gene, CDR1 is SGHVS and CDR2 is FNYEAQ. With 4 bases removed from V and 4 bases from J, the gap between germline ends came to 16 bases. DNA of the CDR3: TGTGCCAGCAGCTACGCCGGGGCGCCCAGAGAGACCCAGTACTTC. Translation: CASSYAGAPRETQYF. Combining the CDR3 with reference TRBV7-6 and TRBJ2-5 gives the whole variable domain GAGVSQSPRYKVTKRGQDVALRCDPISGHVSLYWYRQALGQGPEFLTYFNYEAQQDKSGLPNDRFSAERPEGSISTLTIQRTEQRDSAMYRCASSYAGAPRETQYFGPGTRLLVL.

This sequence joins TRBV2 and TRBJ1-1; D uncertain. Trimming removed 5 bases from V and 7 bases from J, with 26 bases in between. This CDR3 contains 17 residues. Germline CDR1 is SNHLY and CDR2 is FYNNEI. CDR3 DNA: TGTGCCAGCAGTCTACGAACGAGACAAGTTCCGGCAGATGAAGCTTTCTTT. Encoded protein: CASSLRTRQVPADEAFF.